The TCR beta chain under discussion was sequenced for a study of blood T cell repertoires in COVID-19. Study overall: Samples representing acute and convalescent COVID-19 were sourced from the United States, Italy and Spain.

In germline, CDR1 is SEHNR, CDR2 FQNEAQ (reference sequence). The CDR3 has 20 amino acids. V was pared by 5 bases and J by 0 bases, with 23 bases between. Study processing details: It was from reference gene primer amplification that nucleated cell counts were estimated. The repertoire was sequenced with immunoSEQ multiplex PCR; TCRdb's copy has only in-frame clones and lacks some. V and J calls and clone size follow that table, whereas D and trimming were derived from the DNA. The table lists about 670,000 clones, about 87% of them singletons. The sequence derives from a woman aged 18-30 years with acute or convalescent COVID-19. The rearrangement links TRBV7-9 to TRBJ2-6; D perhaps matches TRBD2 (6 bases). The sample taken for sequencing was peripheral blood. CDR3 in DNA: TGTGCCAGCAGCCGGGCGGGGATCGGACTTGGAAGCTCTGGGGCCAACGTCCTGACTTTC. Translating it yields CASSRAGIGLGSSGANVLTF.